This T cell receptor (beta chain) comes out of a study of OX40 agonist ivuxolimab in advanced cancers. Study-level background: Patients enrolled in dose escalation were diagnosed with hepatocellular carcinoma, melanoma, renal cell or head and neck cancer.

Produced via immunoSEQ multiplex PCR; TCRdb's table is partial and in-frame only. The table shows around 62,000 clones, with roughly 80% occurring only once. The germline CDR1 and CDR2 sequences are LNHDA and SQIVND (reference sequence). The CDR3 runs 16 residues. V lost 2 bases and J lost 8, with 18 bases in between. Blood samples were obtained at baseline, cycle 4 day 1, and cycle 7 day 1. The clonotype originates from an adult with an advanced solid tumor such as melanoma, head and neck, liver or kidney cancer. The rearrangement uses TRBV19 and TRBJ1-4, with a tentative D call TRBD1 (6 bases). Sequencing used CD4+ or CD8+ T cells sorted from blood, obtained in a trial of the OX40 agonist ivuxolimab. The CDR3 is CASSIWSGTTPEKLFF. As DNA, the CDR3 is TGTGCCAGTAGTATATGGTCCGGGACAACCCCCGAAAAACTGTTTTTT.